This T cell receptor (beta chain) was recovered during a study of blood T cells in healthy people across ages. Study findings and constraints: As age increased, TCR beta diversity per million T cells fell in a roughly linear fashion.

Using a J-beta primer mix together with a sample-barcoded 5' primer, a second PCR was run for roughly 6 to 11 cycles. Each CDR3 protein gets one entry after TCRdb re-called the 5' RACE reads with MiXCR. The sample has 1.5 million or so distinct CDR3 sequences; 35% to 45% are singletons. V gave up 5 bases and J gave up 5 bases; unmatched junction bases: 7. Germline values: CDR1 MNHEY, CDR2 SMNVEV (reference sequence). This CDR3 comprises 16 residues. Extraction of total RNA produced a minimum of 5 micrograms from each sample. Of note for this clonotype: What it recognizes is unknown.

Source material: blood. This receptor was identified in a woman aged 18-35 years in good health. The V call is TRBV27, the J call TRBJ2-1; 12 nucleotides agree with TRBD2. CDR3 in DNA: TGTGCCAGCAGTCCCGGACTAGCGGGATTGGACAATGAGCAGTTCTTC. It translates to CASSPGLAGLDNEQFF.